A single sample is the source of the 31 T cell receptor beta chains below, sequenced in a study of blood T cell repertoires in COVID-19 (dated by TCRdb to 2020 to 2021). The library was made by the immunoSEQ multiplex PCR assay. TCRdb provides this immuneACCESS table in a form limited to in-frame rearrangements. Some clones are lacking; in checked studies, under half of them reflect an unresolved V gene, and why the rest are absent is not known. The sample yields a few hundred thousand clones; under 90% were counted once. The top ten clones comprise about 9.4% of the sample. Material: PBMCs or T cells enriched from blood (not recorded which). Source of these receptors: a woman in her twenties or thirties who had recovered from COVID-19.

This chain connects TRBV6-5 to TRBJ1-2; 8 nucleotides line up with TRBD1. Germline V gives CDR1 MNHEY, CDR2 SVGAGI. The CDR3 is 14 residues long. V shed 2 bases and J 5 bases; nucleotides not matched to a gene: 4. The CDR3 DNA reads as TGTGCCAGCAGTTACGCGGGACAGGTTTATGGCTACACCTTC. It yields the protein CASSYAGQVYGYTF.

V is TRBV5-4 and J is TRBJ1-2; 8 bases align to TRBD1. V shed 0 bases and J 8 bases; nucleotides not matched to a gene: 9. The germline V gene has CDR1 SGHNT and CDR2 YYREEE (reference sequence). The CDR3 is 15 amino acids. CDR3 protein: CASSLAMQGARGYTF. DNA for the CDR3: TGTGCCAGCAGCTTGGCGATGCAGGGGGCGCGGGGCTACACCTTC. The variable domain in full, with the rest retrieved from reference TRBV5-4 and TRBJ1-2, is ETGVTQSPTHLIKTRGQQVTLRCSSQSGHNTVSWYQQALGQGPQFIFQYYREEENGRGNFPPRFSGLQFPNYSSELNVNALELDDSALYLCASSLAMQGARGYTFGSGTRLTVV.

The rearrangement links TRBV28 to TRBJ1-1; TRBD1 is a possible D gene (5 bases). The CDR3 is 13 residues long. The V gene lost 10 bases and the J gene lost 6 bases, with 18 bases spanning the gap. Per germline, CDR1 MDHEN and CDR2 SYDVKM. CDR3 amino acids: CATKRGGMAEAFF. CDR3 coding DNA: TGTGCCACCAAGCGGGGGGGTATGGCTGAAGCTTTCTTT.

This chain joins TRBV29-1 and TRBJ2-2, with TRBD2 matching 11 bases. CDR1 SQVTM and CDR2 ANQGSEA come from the germline V gene. This CDR3 spans 13 amino acids. After removal of 6 bases from V and 4 bases from J, the junction contained 1 base not matched to a gene. The CDR3 protein is CSVGLAVTGELFF. The CDR3 nucleotides read TGCAGCGTGGGACTAGCGGTCACCGGGGAGCTGTTTTTT.

The chain recombines TRBV4-1 with TRBJ1-1, with D perhaps matching TRBD1 (5 bases). Per germline, CDR1 MGHRA and CDR2 YSYEKL. The CDR3 totals 15 residues. The V gene lost 3 bases and the J gene lost 13 bases, with 24 bases spanning the gap. The CDR3 spells CASSQTTGTPRNGFF. For the CDR3, the DNA is TGCGCCAGCAGCCAGACAACAGGAACCCCTCGGAATGGTTTCTTT.

The gene calls are TRBV6-2 or TRBV6-3 and TRBJ1-5; the D gene is possibly TRBD1 (5 bases). The germline CDR1 and CDR2 sequences are MNHEY and SVGEGT. CDR3 length: 14 residues. Trimming took 4 bases from V and 3 from J, leaving 10 bases between them. CDR3 nucleotides: TGTGCCAGCAGTTCTAGGACACTCAATCAGCCCCAGCATTTT. Its protein is CASSSRTLNQPQHF.

A note on this clone: Relative to the germline gene, one junction end is altered; a read error may explain this. This chain joins TRBV20-1 and TRBJ2-5; the match to TRBD1 covers 8 bases. The CDR3 sequence is 11 residues long. The germline CDR1 and CDR2 sequences are DFQATT and SNEGSKA (reference sequence). This CDR3 is CGGQGQETQYF. In DNA form, the CDR3 reads TGTGGCGGACAGGGTCAAGAGACCCAGTACTTC.

This chain uses TRBV6-1 with TRBJ2-3; D unresolved. V shed 0 bases and J shed 5 bases, with 6 bases lying between them. The CDR3 consists of 13 residues. Per the germline V gene, CDR1 is MNHNS and CDR2 is SASEGT. The CDR3 DNA reads TGTGCCAGCAGTGAAGCTGTATTAGATACGCAGTATTTT. It encodes CASSEAVLDTQYF.

V gene TRBV4-1 combines with J gene TRBJ1-2; weak D call: TRBD1 (6 bases). Per germline, CDR1 MGHRA and CDR2 YSYEKL. Trimming stripped 4 bases from V and 0 bases from J, with 9 bases between. The CDR3 sequence is 14 residues long. CDR3 sequence reads: CASSRPGANYGYTF. The DNA for the CDR3 is TGCGCCAGCAGCCGGCCAGGGGCTAACTATGGCTACACCTTC.

The chain recombines TRBV12-3 or TRBV12-4 with TRBJ1-1; unclear D gene. CDR3 size: 13 residues. Deletions cut 3 bases from V and 8 bases from J, with 13 bases between. The chain's CDR3 is CASSLLIAQEAFF. The CDR3 DNA reads as TGTGCCAGCAGTTTGTTGATTGCACAGGAAGCTTTCTTT.

This chain uses TRBV14 with TRBJ1-2; D gene uncertain. Germline-derived CDR1 and CDR2 are SGHDN and FVKESK. This CDR3 spans 12 amino acids. Trimming removed 0 bases from V and 8 bases from J, with 7 bases in between. Here the CDR3 DNA reads TGTGCCAGCAGCCAAGACCCGGGAGGCTACACCTTC. This encodes CASSQDPGGYTF.

The CDR3 is CASSLYYRGGQPQHF. The CDR3 DNA is TGTGCCAGCAGTTTATACTACAGGGGAGGACAGCCCCAGCATTTT. This sequence joins TRBV27 and TRBJ1-5, with 7 positions matching TRBD1. CDR3 length: 15 amino acids. J gave up 7 bases and V 1 base, and 7 bases lay outside the gene matches. CDR1 is MNHEY, CDR2 SMNVEV, per germline (reference sequence).

The rearrangement joins TRBV6-1 to TRBJ2-1; 8 bases map to TRBD1. Germline CDR1 reads MNHNS; CDR2 reads SASEGT. The V and J ends lost 3 bases and 8 bases, in that order; junction bases with no gene match: 6. This CDR3 comprises 14 residues. DNA of the CDR3: TGTGCCAGCAGTGATAGGACAGGGTACGATGAGCAGTTCTTC. This encodes CASSDRTGYDEQFF.

The genes are TRBV4-1 and TRBJ2-7; 7 bases fit TRBD2. This CDR3 is 19 amino acids long. Germline CDR1 is MGHRA and CDR2 is YSYEKL. V lost 3 bases, J lost 3 bases, and 20 bases stayed unmatched. The CDR3 sequence is CASSQRIAREKIDFYEQYF. The CDR3 nucleotides are TGCGCCAGCAGCCAGAGAATCGCGCGGGAGAAGATCGATTTCTACGAGCAGTACTTC.

The table lists this clone with a count of one. The chain carries TRBV14 and TRBJ2-1; 9 bases map to TRBD2. The CDR3 is 20 amino acids. V lost 1 base to trimming and J lost 9 bases; unmatched junction nucleotides: 22. Germline lookup yields CDR1 SGHDN and CDR2 FVKESK. Here the CDR3 reads CASSQVFSIAGLAYYCEQFF. CDR3 sequence (DNA): TGTGCCAGCAGCCAAGTTTTTAGTATCGCGGGACTAGCTTATTATTGTGAGCAGTTCTTC.

The chain combines TRBV15 with TRBJ1-5; D is unresolved. CDR1 is LNHNV, CDR2 YYDKDF, per germline (reference sequence). The CDR3 runs to 14 residues. The ends were cut back, 3 bases at V and 1 base at J, with 7 bases in the middle. This CDR3 reads CATSSERSNQPQHF. The CDR3 nucleotides read TGTGCCACCAGCAGCGAACGGAGCAATCAGCCCCAGCATTTT.

The J gene is TRBJ2-7, the V gene TRBV11-2, with 7 positions matching TRBD1. The CDR3 runs to 16 residues. Germline CDR1 is SGHAT and CDR2 is FQNNGV. Trimming at V came to 4 bases and at J to 0 bases, leaving 9 bases not matched to a gene. The CDR3 reads CASSSWKGDSSYEQYF. Here the CDR3 DNA reads TGTGCCAGCAGCTCCTGGAAAGGGGACAGCTCCTACGAGCAGTACTTC.

The J gene is TRBJ2-2, the V gene TRBV27; 9 bases map to TRBD2. From germline, CDR1 is MNHEY and CDR2 SMNVEV (reference sequence). After removal of 7 bases from V and 8 bases from J, the junction contained 14 bases not matched to a gene. The CDR3 runs to 16 residues. In DNA form, the CDR3 reads TGTGCCAGCACCCTCCGGAGCGGGAGGTTATCTGGGGAGCTGTTTTTT. Translation: CASTLRSGRLSGELFF.

The genes are TRBV11-2 and TRBJ1-1; D remains unclear. CDR3 length: 11 residues. Germline V gives CDR1 SGHAT, CDR2 FQNNGV. V was pared by 2 bases and J by 5 bases, with 3 bases between. CDR3 sequence reads: CASSLLTEAFF. The CDR3 nucleotides are TGTGCCAGCAGCTTACTAACTGAAGCTTTCTTT.

This chain links TRBV19 with TRBJ1-1, with D possibly matching TRBD1 (6 bases). The CDR3 length is 15 residues. The V gene lost 5 bases and the J gene lost 0 bases, with 13 bases spanning the gap. The germline CDR1 and CDR2 sequences are LNHDA and SQIVND (reference sequence). In DNA, the CDR3 is TGTGCCAGTAGTCGACAGGCGTACTTGAACACTGAAGCTTTCTTT. It specifies CASSRQAYLNTEAFF.

The chain carries TRBV12-2 and TRBJ2-7; no check of the table's D call, TRBD2, against the DNA was made. TRBV12-2 is given as a pseudogene. The CDR3 sequence is 15 residues long. For the CDR3, the DNA is TGTGCAAGTCGAATAATTAGCGGGCTCTCCTACGAGCAGTACTTC. Protein product: CASRIISGLSYEQYF.

V and J are TRBV27 and TRBJ2-2, with 8 bases identical to TRBD2. J lost 7 bases, V lost 6 bases, and 7 bases had no gene match. The CDR3 has 14 amino acids. From germline, CDR1 is MNHEY and CDR2 SMNVEV (reference sequence). CDR3 region: CASRSGGSNGELFF. Written as DNA, the CDR3 is TGTGCCAGCAGATCGGGGGGGAGTAACGGGGAGCTGTTTTTT.

This chain joins TRBV5-1 and TRBJ1-1; D ambiguous. The CDR3 spans 13 residues. Per the germline V gene, CDR1 is SGHRS and CDR2 is YFSETQ. The V gene lost 0 bases and the J gene lost 4 bases, with 7 bases spanning the gap. The CDR3 loop is CASSLDNPTEAFF. Written as DNA, the CDR3 is TGCGCCAGCAGCTTGGACAATCCCACTGAAGCTTTCTTT.

V and J are TRBV7-9 and TRBJ1-1, with 8 bases lining up with TRBD1. J gave up 6 bases and V 1 base, and 19 bases lay outside the gene matches. Germline lookup yields CDR1 SEHNR and CDR2 FQNEAQ (reference sequence). The CDR3 covers 19 residues. This CDR3 is CASSLVPIRLGQAYAEAFF. In nucleotides, the CDR3 is TGTGCCAGCAGCTTAGTCCCTATTCGACTGGGACAGGCGTACGCTGAAGCTTTCTTT.

This clone was recorded only once. The chain recombines TRBV12-3 or TRBV12-4 with TRBJ2-1; TRBD2 matches 12 bases. This CDR3 is built from 13 residues. J gave up 7 bases and V 7 bases, and 2 bases lay outside the gene matches. The CDR3 DNA reads as TGTGCCAGCACAGGACTAGCGGGGAATGAGCAGTTCTTC. It codes for CASTGLAGNEQFF.

This sequence joins TRBV28 and TRBJ1-2; 7 bases match TRBD1. The CDR3 runs 12 residues. Germline V gene lookup returns CDR1 MDHEN and CDR2 SYDVKM. V gave up 5 bases and J gave up 6 bases; unmatched junction bases: 3. CDR3 sequence reads: CASSIDRDGYTF. The CDR3 DNA sequence: TGTGCCAGCAGTATAGACAGGGATGGCTACACCTTC.

The DNA of the CDR3 is TGTGCCAGCAGCTTTTCCACTGTCTCCTACGAGCAGTACTTC. It translates to CASSFSTVSYEQYF. The chain employs TRBV7-9 and TRBJ2-7; D is undetermined. Germline V gene lookup returns CDR1 SEHNR and CDR2 FQNEAQ (reference sequence). This CDR3 is 14 amino acids long. The V gene lost 3 bases and the J gene lost 0 bases, with 9 bases spanning the gap.

The chain recombines TRBV5-4 with TRBJ2-1; D uncertain. The CDR3 covers 12 residues. The germline V and J ends were trimmed by 1 base and 7 bases, with 6 bases remaining between them. Germline values: CDR1 SGHNT, CDR2 YYREEE (reference sequence). CDR3 sequence reads: CASSLTGNEQFF. As DNA, the CDR3 is TGTGCCAGCAGCTTGACCGGGAATGAGCAGTTCTTC.

This rearrangement joins TRBV6-6 to TRBJ2-1; TRBD2 aligns across 10 bases. Germline loops: CDR1 MNHNY, CDR2 SVGAGI (reference sequence). The CDR3 has 15 residues. The V segment lost 5 bases and the J segment 3 bases; nucleotides outside the gene matches: 4. The CDR3 DNA sequence: TGTGCCAGCAGTCTCGGGACTAGCGACTACAATGAGCAGTTCTTC. Translating it yields CASSLGTSDYNEQFF.

The chain links TRBV19 to TRBJ2-6, with TRBD1 identical over 9 bases. CDR3 length equals 18 residues. The trim removed 0 bases at V and 3 bases at J, leaving 6 bases unmatched. Germline V CDR1 and CDR2: LNHDA, SQIVND (reference sequence). The CDR3 protein is CASSIEKQGAFGANVLTF. The CDR3 DNA sequence: TGTGCCAGTAGTATAGAGAAACAGGGGGCATTTGGGGCCAACGTCCTGACTTTC.

CDR3 nucleotides: TGTGCCAGCAGCTTAAAGGTTGGGGGACTCGGTTCACCCCTCCACTTT. This codes for CASSLKVGGLGSPLHF. The rearrangement links TRBV7-3 to TRBJ1-6; D is perhaps TRBD1 (5 bases). The CDR3 is 16 amino acids. CDR1 and CDR2 from the germline V gene are SGHTA and FQGTGA. The V end was cut by 1 base, the J end by 9 bases, with 16 bases between. Full variable domain (missing parts from reference TRBV7-3 and TRBJ1-6): GAGVSQTPSNKVTEKGKYVELRCDPISGHTALYWYRQSLGQGPEFLIYFQGTGAADDSGLPNDRFFAVRPEGSVSTLKIQRTERGDSAVYLCASSLKVGGLGSPLHFGNGTRLTVT.